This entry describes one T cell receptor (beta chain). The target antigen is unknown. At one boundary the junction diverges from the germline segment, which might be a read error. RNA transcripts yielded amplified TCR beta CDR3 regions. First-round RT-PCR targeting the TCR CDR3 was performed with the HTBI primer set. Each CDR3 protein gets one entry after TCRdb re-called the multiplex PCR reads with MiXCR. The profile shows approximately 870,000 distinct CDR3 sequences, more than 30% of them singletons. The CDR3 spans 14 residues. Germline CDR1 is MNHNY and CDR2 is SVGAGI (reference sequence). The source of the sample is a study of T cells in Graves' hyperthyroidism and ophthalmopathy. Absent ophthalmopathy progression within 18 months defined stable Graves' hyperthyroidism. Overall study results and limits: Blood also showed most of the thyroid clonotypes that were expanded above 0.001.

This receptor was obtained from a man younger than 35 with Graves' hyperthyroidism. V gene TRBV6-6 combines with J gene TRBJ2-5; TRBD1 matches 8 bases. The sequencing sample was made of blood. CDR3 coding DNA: TGTGCCATCAGTGGTGACAGGGGCTGGGAGACCCAGTACTTC. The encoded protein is CAISGDRGWETQYF.